A selection of T cell receptor beta chains follows, all from one sample in a study of cytomegalovirus exposure and HLA in healthy donors. Measured with immunoSEQ multiplex PCR; TCRdb has only the in-frame clones, and not every one. The sample shows 100,000 to 150,000 clones, 76% of them seen only once. Sequences were obtained from PBMCs. These receptors came from a man over 45 in good health and CMV-seronegative. Both conserved end residues are part of each CDR3. A D gene is named only where the DNA matches it firmly. Expanded clones get a size class; other rows say once, few or many, or leave the size out.

size: .
J: TRBJ1-1
V: TRBV11-2
D: TRBD1
DNA: TGTGCCAGCAGTCGAGCCGGGACAGGGTTGTACACTGAAGCTTTCTTT
CDR3: CASSRAGTGLYTEAFF

size: .
J: TRBJ2-5
V: TRBV7-2
D: .
DNA: TGTGCCAGCAGCCCAGCGGGTTGGGAGACCCAGTACTTC
CDR3: CASSPAGWETQYF

size: few
J: TRBJ1-5
V: TRBV19
D: .
DNA: TGTGCCAGTAGTATAAAACCGGAGAATCAGCCCCAGCATTTT
CDR3: CASSIKPENQPQHF

size: .
J: TRBJ1-1
V: TRBV19
D: .
DNA: TGTGCCAGTAGTATTTGGGGGGAGAACACTGAAGCTTTCTTT
CDR3: CASSIWGENTEAFF

size: .
J: TRBJ1-1
V: TRBV4-2
D: .
DNA: TGTGCCAGCAGCCAAGAAACAGTCGATAACACTGAAGCTTTCTTT
CDR3: CASSQETVDNTEAFF

size: few
J: TRBJ2-7
V: TRBV6-1
D: TRBD2
DNA: TGTGCCAGCAGTGAACCAGTTACTAGCGGGGGCTCAGCCTACGAGCAGTACTTC
CDR3: CASSEPVTSGGSAYEQYF

size: once
J: TRBJ2-3
V: TRBV11-2
D: .
DNA: TGTGCCAGCACCTCTATCAGGGGGGCAGCAGATACGCAGTATTTT
CDR3: CASTSIRGAADTQYF

size: .
J: TRBJ1-1
V: TRBV5-1
D: .
DNA: TGCGCCAGCAGCTTGTTGTCACAGAACACTGAAGCTTTCTTT
CDR3: CASSLLSQNTEAFF

size: .
J: TRBJ1-2
V: TRBV4-1
D: .
DNA: TGCGCCAGCAGCCAAGAAGTCGGAGAGGCTAACTATGGCTACACCTTC
CDR3: CASSQEVGEANYGYTF

size: .
J: TRBJ2-7
V: TRBV6-1
D: .
DNA: TGTGCCAGCAGTGAGGCGGGCAGCGCATACTCCTACGAGCAGTACTTC
CDR3: CASSEAGSAYSYEQYF

size: .
J: TRBJ2-5
V: TRBV23-1
D: TRBD2
DNA: TGCGCCAGCAGCGCGGGGGACGGAGAGACCCAGTACTTC
CDR3: CASSAGDGETQYF

size: few
J: TRBJ1-1
V: TRBV25-1
D: .
DNA: TGTGCCAGCAGTGTCGATCCCCGAGGGACTGAAGCTTTCTTT
CDR3: CASSVDPRGTEAFF

size: .
J: TRBJ2-3
V: TRBV10-1
D: .
DNA: TGCGCCAGCAGTGAGTCTAGCTGTGTCCCAGATACGCAGTATTTT
CDR3: CASSESSCVPDTQYF

size: .
J: TRBJ2-7
V: TRBV29-1
D: .
DNA: TGCAGCGTTGGAGGGTTCCACGAGCAGTACTTC
CDR3: CSVGGFHEQYF

size: .
J: TRBJ2-3
V: TRBV19
D: .
DNA: TGTGCCAGTAGTATAGAGCAGTCCCACCACCACAGTACGCAGTATTTT
CDR3: CASSIEQSHHHSTQYF

size: .
J: TRBJ1-1
V: TRBV10-3
D: .
DNA: TGTGCCATCAGTGATTACGGGAGACCGACTGAAGCTTTCTTT
CDR3: CAISDYGRPTEAFF

size: .
J: TRBJ1-1
V: TRBV6-5
D: TRBD1
DNA: TGTGCCAGCGGGGCGGGACAGCTGAACACTGAAGCTTTCTTT
CDR3: CASGAGQLNTEAFF

size: .
J: TRBJ1-4
V: TRBV19
D: TRBD1
DNA: TGTGCCAGTAGTCTCCCGACAGGGGAGAATGAAAAACTGTTTTTT
CDR3: CASSLPTGENEKLFF

size: few
J: TRBJ2-7
V: TRBV7-8
D: TRBD1
DNA: TGTGCCAGCAGCCGGACGGACAGGGGTGGCTACGAGCAGTACTTC
CDR3: CASSRTDRGGYEQYF

size: once
J: TRBJ2-2
V: TRBV7-2
D: .
DNA: TGTGCCAGCAGCTTAGCTCCAGGGACGAACACCGGGGAGCTGTTTTTT
CDR3: CASSLAPGTNTGELFF

size: .
J: TRBJ2-5
V: TRBV19
D: TRBD2
DNA: TGTGCCAGTAGTCTCCACACTAGCGGGGGGGCCGGAGAGACCCAGTACTTC
CDR3: CASSLHTSGGAGETQYF

size: .
J: TRBJ1-5
V: TRBV29-1
D: .
DNA: TGCAGCGTCGCCCTGGGGCAGGGAAGCAATCAGCCCCAGCATTTT
CDR3: CSVALGQGSNQPQHF

size: .
J: TRBJ2-1
V: TRBV7-2
D: .
DNA: TGTGCCAGCAGCCCGCCCAGGGACAAGAGGGACAATGAGCAGTTCTTC
CDR3: CASSPPRDKRDNEQFF

size: .
J: TRBJ2-3
V: TRBV29-1
D: TRBD1
DNA: TGCAGCGTCCTGACAGGGGGCGCGGAAGATACGCAGTATTTT
CDR3: CSVLTGGAEDTQYF

size: once
J: TRBJ2-3
V: TRBV5-6
D: TRBD2
DNA: TGTGCCAGCAGCTTGGAAAAGAGGCTAGCGGGGGGTACAGATACGCAGTATTTT
CDR3: CASSLEKRLAGGTDTQYF

size: once
J: TRBJ2-5
V: TRBV7-9
D: TRBD1
DNA: TGTGCCAGCAGCCCTGCCGGGACAGGGACTGAGACCCAGTACTTC
CDR3: CASSPAGTGTETQYF

size: .
J: TRBJ2-7
V: TRBV11-1
D: .
DNA: TGTGCCAGCAGCCCTGGTCGACACCTACTCTACGAGCAGTACTTC
CDR3: CASSPGRHLLYEQYF

size: .
J: TRBJ2-7
V: TRBV15
D: .
DNA: TGTGCCACCAGCGGTGACAGAAACTACGAGCAGTACTTC
CDR3: CATSGDRNYEQYF

size: .
J: TRBJ1-6
V: TRBV7-9
D: TRBD1
DNA: TGTGCCAGCAGCTTTGGACAGGACTATAATTCACCCCTCCACTTT
CDR3: CASSFGQDYNSPLHF

size: .
J: TRBJ2-5
V: TRBV30
D: .
DNA: TGTGCCTGGGACAGCGTCCGAGAGACCCAGTACTTC
CDR3: CAWDSVRETQYF

size: few
J: TRBJ1-1
V: TRBV7-9
D: TRBD1
DNA: TGTGCCAGCAGCGATGACAGGGTTGGTGAAGCTTTCTTT
CDR3: CASSDDRVGEAFF

size: .
J: TRBJ1-6
V: TRBV18
D: .
DNA: TGTGCCAGCTCACCGCCGGGGTATTCACCCCTCCACTTT
CDR3: CASSPPGYSPLHF

size: .
J: TRBJ2-2
V: TRBV28
D: .
DNA: TGTGCCAGCGCATACATCACCGGGGAGCTGTTTTTT
CDR3: CASAYITGELFF

size: .
J: TRBJ1-6
V: TRBV9
D: TRBD1
DNA: TGTGCCAGCAGCGTCCAAGGGGACAGCATCTCACCCCTCCACTTT
CDR3: CASSVQGDSISPLHF

size: .
J: TRBJ2-7
V: TRBV30
D: .
DNA: TGTGCCTGGAGTGAGGGGCATTCTGACGAGCAGTACTTC
CDR3: CAWSEGHSDEQYF

size: .
J: TRBJ2-5
V: TRBV4-2
D: TRBD2
DNA: TGTGCCAGCAGCCAATATACTAGCGGGGGCCAAGAGACCCAGTACTTC
CDR3: CASSQYTSGGQETQYF

size: .
J: TRBJ2-1
V: TRBV7-3
D: .
DNA: TGTGCCAGCAGCTTAGGACCCTCGGGAAGCGCTGAGCAGTTCTTC
CDR3: CASSLGPSGSAEQFF

size: few
J: TRBJ2-3
V: TRBV2
D: .
DNA: TGTGCCAGCAGTGAAGGCGGCTTGGGTGCAGATACGCAGTATTTT
CDR3: CASSEGGLGADTQYF

size: .
J: TRBJ2-1
V: TRBV27
D: TRBD2
DNA: TGTGCCAGCAGTTTATACGTCCCCGGACTAGCGGGCAACAATGAGCAGTTCTTC
CDR3: CASSLYVPGLAGNNEQFF

size: .
J: TRBJ1-5
V: TRBV6-5
D: .
DNA: TGTGCCAGCAGCAGGGATGGCAATCAGCCCCAGCATTTT
CDR3: CASSRDGNQPQHF

size: .
J: TRBJ2-1
V: TRBV11-3
D: .
DNA: TGTGCCAGCAGCCTAAATAGCGGCGATGAGCAGTTCTTC
CDR3: CASSLNSGDEQFF

size: few
J: TRBJ1-2
V: TRBV5-4
D: .
DNA: TGTGCCAGCAGCTTGGTCGGGGGGGCGTTGGATGGCTACACCTTC
CDR3: CASSLVGGALDGYTF

size: .
J: TRBJ1-1
V: TRBV5-6
D: .
DNA: TGTGCCAGCAGCTTGGGAGAAGACACTGAAGCTTTCTTT
CDR3: CASSLGEDTEAFF

size: .
J: TRBJ1-4
V: TRBV16
D: .
DNA: TGTGCCAGCAGCCAATTCGGGGCAACTAATGAAAAACTGTTTTTT
CDR3: CASSQFGATNEKLFF

size: .
J: TRBJ2-1
V: TRBV7-9
D: .
DNA: TGTGCCAGCAGCTTAGTAGGGGGGGCCTACAATGAGCAGTTCTTC
CDR3: CASSLVGGAYNEQFF